A selection of T cell receptor beta chains follows, all from one sample in a study of type 1 regulatory T cells. TCRdb used MiXCR to reprocess the reads, holding one entry per CDR3 protein. This table has over 55,000 distinct CDR3 sequences, 63% appearing once. These receptors' targets are unknown. The sample consisted of cultured T cells, either the whole culture or a sorted T cell fraction (not recorded which). Every receptor here comes from a human donor in good health. Both conserved end residues are part of each CDR3. The order of the fields is V gene, J gene, CDR3 protein.

V gene: TRBV28
J gene: TRBJ1-6
CDR3 protein: CASSRSGSPLHF

V gene: TRBV19
J gene: TRBJ2-7
CDR3 protein: CASRAAGVPYEQYF

V gene: TRBV2
J gene: TRBJ1-5
CDR3 protein: CASHRDTTQPQHF

V gene: TRBV5-1
J gene: TRBJ2-3
CDR3 protein: CASSLASSGRQDTQYF

V gene: TRBV5-6
J gene: TRBJ1-1
CDR3 protein: CASSWLSGEGEAFF

V gene: TRBV9
J gene: TRBJ2-1
CDR3 protein: CASSAKEDRAPSSYNEQFF

V gene: TRBV4-2
J gene: TRBJ2-2
CDR3 protein: CASSQEISGITGELFF

V gene: TRBV6-1
J gene: TRBJ2-1
CDR3 protein: CASSLAGSSYNEQFF

V gene: TRBV20-1
J gene: TRBJ2-7
CDR3 protein: CSAEWGVTDEQYF

V gene: TRBV7-9
J gene: TRBJ1-2
CDR3 protein: CASSSDTGQRGYGYTF

V gene: TRBV4-3
J gene: TRBJ2-3
CDR3 protein: CASSQGAGFTDTQYF

V gene: TRBV20-1
J gene: TRBJ1-4
CDR3 protein: CSARDLDRGANEKLFF

V gene: TRBV24-1
J gene: TRBJ2-3
CDR3 protein: CATSTDTRGYTDTQYF

V gene: TRBV6-5
J gene: TRBJ2-1
CDR3 protein: CASKALAGGRDEQFF

V gene: TRBV5-1
J gene: TRBJ2-5
CDR3 protein: CASSLTLQETQYF

V gene: TRBV7-2
J gene: TRBJ1-1
CDR3 protein: CASSLQGRGRNTEAFF

V gene: TRBV7-9
J gene: TRBJ2-1
CDR3 protein: CASSRQGAAQEQFF

V gene: TRBV4-2
J gene: TRBJ2-1
CDR3 protein: CASSQGLLLAGANEQFF

V gene: TRBV28
J gene: TRBJ2-1
CDR3 protein: CASRRTEPNEQFF

V gene: TRBV20-1
J gene: TRBJ1-3
CDR3 protein: CSAREYGNTVYF

V gene: TRBV3-1
J gene: TRBJ2-3
CDR3 protein: CASSPAGRGDTQYF

V gene: TRBV20-1
J gene: TRBJ2-1
CDR3 protein: CSANKPGLPVTNEQFF

V gene: TRBV7-2
J gene: TRBJ2-2
CDR3 protein: CASSRTPYTGELFF

V gene: TRBV10-3
J gene: TRBJ2-5
CDR3 protein: CAISERGAQETQYF

V gene: TRBV3-1
J gene: TRBJ2-7
CDR3 protein: CASSHRHLTYEQYF

V gene: TRBV7-9
J gene: TRBJ1-4
CDR3 protein: CASATAGHEKLFF

V gene: TRBV7-2
J gene: TRBJ2-2
CDR3 protein: CASSRDRAPGELFF

V gene: TRBV7-9
J gene: TRBJ2-3
CDR3 protein: CASSSGLAAGTQYF

V gene: TRBV5-1
J gene: TRBJ2-5
CDR3 protein: CASSSGDLESQYF

V gene: TRBV7-2
J gene: TRBJ2-3
CDR3 protein: CASSLYRGGVDTQYF

V gene: TRBV11-2
J gene: TRBJ1-1
CDR3 protein: CASSRTGPTEAFF

V gene: TRBV6-1
J gene: TRBJ2-7
CDR3 protein: CASNPSSGTGAYEQYF

V gene: TRBV2
J gene: TRBJ2-1
CDR3 protein: CASSGSGSIYNEQFF

V gene: TRBV2
J gene: TRBJ2-5
CDR3 protein: CASNQNLQETQYF

V gene: TRBV4-3
J gene: TRBJ2-6
CDR3 protein: CASSPSLLSGANVLTF

V gene: TRBV29-1
J gene: TRBJ2-5
CDR3 protein: CSAAASGTSSGETQYF

V gene: TRBV20-1
J gene: TRBJ2-7
CDR3 protein: CSARDLVGQVYEQYF

V gene: TRBV5-4
J gene: TRBJ2-3
CDR3 protein: CASSFSGRLTDTQYF

V gene: TRBV20-1
J gene: TRBJ1-2
CDR3 protein: CSASPGQGYGYTF

V gene: TRBV6-5
J gene: TRBJ1-2
CDR3 protein: CASSRDMDHYGYTF

V gene: TRBV20-1
J gene: TRBJ2-7
CDR3 protein: CSAPPPVGTSGPYEQYF

V gene: TRBV6-5
J gene: TRBJ2-7
CDR3 protein: CASRAAGSAEQYF

V gene: TRBV7-9
J gene: TRBJ2-1
CDR3 protein: CASSLNPSEYNEQFF

V gene: TRBV19
J gene: TRBJ2-2
CDR3 protein: CASSKQGGELFF

V gene: TRBV7-9
J gene: TRBJ2-5
CDR3 protein: CASIMAGSPETQYF

V gene: TRBV27
J gene: TRBJ2-3
CDR3 protein: CASSLAGHTDTQYF

V gene: TRBV3-1
J gene: TRBJ2-2
CDR3 protein: CASSLGTASTGELFF

V gene: TRBV2
J gene: TRBJ2-2
CDR3 protein: CASKRTSGNTGELFF

V gene: TRBV12-3/TRBV12-4
J gene: TRBJ1-2
CDR3 protein: CASSFGDMGGYTF

V gene: TRBV27
J gene: TRBJ2-2
CDR3 protein: CASGGYGGTGELFF

V gene: TRBV20-1
J gene: TRBJ1-1
CDR3 protein: CSAAREAGMNTEAFF

V gene: TRBV19
J gene: TRBJ2-6
CDR3 protein: CASSSGANVLTF